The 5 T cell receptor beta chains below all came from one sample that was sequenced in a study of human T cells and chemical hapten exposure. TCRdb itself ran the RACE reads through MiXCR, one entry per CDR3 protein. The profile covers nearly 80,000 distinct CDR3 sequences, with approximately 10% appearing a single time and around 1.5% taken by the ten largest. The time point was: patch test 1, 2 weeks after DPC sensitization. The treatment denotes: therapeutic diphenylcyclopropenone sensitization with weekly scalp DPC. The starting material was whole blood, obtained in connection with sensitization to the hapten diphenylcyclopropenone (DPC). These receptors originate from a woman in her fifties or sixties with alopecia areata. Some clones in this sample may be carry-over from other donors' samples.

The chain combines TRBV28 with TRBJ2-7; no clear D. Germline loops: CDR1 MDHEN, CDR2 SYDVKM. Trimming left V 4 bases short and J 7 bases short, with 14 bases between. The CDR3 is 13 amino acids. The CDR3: CASSSRLGKEQYF. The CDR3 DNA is TGTGCCAGCAGTTCTCGGCTGGGAAAGGAGCAGTACTTC.

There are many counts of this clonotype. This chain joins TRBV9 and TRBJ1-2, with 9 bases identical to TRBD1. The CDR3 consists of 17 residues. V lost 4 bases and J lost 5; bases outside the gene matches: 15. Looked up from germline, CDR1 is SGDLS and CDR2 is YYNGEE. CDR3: CASSSATHPGQGYGYTF. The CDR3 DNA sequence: TGTGCCAGCAGCTCCGCCACCCATCCGGGACAGGGTTATGGCTACACCTTC. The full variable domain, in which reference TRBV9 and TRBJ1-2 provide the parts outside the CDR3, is DSGVTQTPKHLITATGQRVTLRCSPRSGDLSVYWYQQSLDQGLQFLIQYYNGEERAKGNILERFSAQQFPDLHSELNLSSLELGDSALYFCASSSATHPGQGYGYTFGSGTRLTVV.

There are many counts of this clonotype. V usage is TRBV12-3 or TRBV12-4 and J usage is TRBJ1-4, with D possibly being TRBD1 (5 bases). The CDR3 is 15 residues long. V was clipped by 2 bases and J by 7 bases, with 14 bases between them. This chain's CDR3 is CASSLSGGRSEKLFF. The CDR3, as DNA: TGTGCCAGCAGTTTAAGCGGGGGACGAAGTGAAAAACTGTTTTTT.

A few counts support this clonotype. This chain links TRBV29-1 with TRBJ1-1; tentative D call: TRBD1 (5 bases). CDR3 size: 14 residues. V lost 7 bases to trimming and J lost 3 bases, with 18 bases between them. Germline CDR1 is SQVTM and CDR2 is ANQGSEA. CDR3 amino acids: CSGQGSPGDTEAFF. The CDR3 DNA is TGCAGCGGCCAGGGCAGCCCTGGGGACACTGAAGCTTTCTTT.

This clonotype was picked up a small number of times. The CDR3 nucleotides are TGTGCCAGCAGCGTAGGACCCGGAGGGGGATCGAACGAGCAGTACTTC. Protein sequence: CASSVGPGGGSNEQYF. V usage is TRBV9 and J usage is TRBJ2-7, with D perhaps given as TRBD1 or TRBD2 (6 bases each). This CDR3 is built from 16 residues. The ends were cut back, 0 bases at V and 5 bases at J, with 18 bases in the middle. Germline CDR1 SGDLS, CDR2 YYNGEE.